This T cell receptor beta chain comes out of a study of tumor-infiltrating lymphocytes in primary liver carcinoma. Study-wide context: Among the tumors, stages were T1-T3 N0M0 and sizes about 4.2 to 11 cm.

Blood RNA was derived from unsorted whole blood, and germline DNA was extracted too. TCR beta cDNA came from roughly 0.45 ug total RNA, primed with a constant-region primer. The TCR beta library was amplified through three nested multiplex PCR rounds in a modified ARM-PCR procedure. The two initial PCR rounds, about 9 cycles each, used TRBV1-TRBV30 forward and C-beta reverse primers. TCRdb re-called the multiplex PCR reads with MiXCR, one entry per CDR3 protein. The repertoire holds approximately 330,000 distinct CDR3 sequences, with around 60% as singletons. In regard to this clonotype: The antigen remains unidentified.

Unmatched junction bases numbered 17, after V lost 4 bases and J lost 1 base. CDR3 size: 19 residues. The germline V gene encodes CDR1 ENHRY and CDR2 SYGVKD. Overall study results and limits: The top-250-clone fraction was significantly higher in tumors than in blood (p = 0.039). Researchers found tumor-adjacent and tumor-blood pairs overlapped less than tumor region pairs.

The chain couples TRBV10-3 to TRBJ2-5; 8 nucleotides agree with TRBD2. This TCR was sampled from a man aged 40-49 years with primary liver carcinoma and hepatitis B virus infection. The sample was peripheral blood. The CDR3: CAISALWREAGEPQETQYF. The DNA of the CDR3 is TGTGCCATCAGTGCCTTATGGCGGGAGGCGGGGGAACCCCAAGAGACCCAGTACTTC.